The text below deals with one T cell receptor beta chain. Antigen: not known. This sample is drawn from a study of long-term antiretroviral therapy in people with HIV. Study-level findings and limits: Controls exceeded HIV repertoires in CDR3 length range.

Going into DNA extraction, samples held about 1-10 million cryopreserved PBMC. Germline trimming cut 0 bases from V and 5 bases from J; bases unmatched to any gene: 3. CDR3 length: 15 residues. In germline, CDR1 is MGHRA, CDR2 YSYEKL. At the survey level, the v3.0 immunoSEQ assay was run. Researchers set sequencing to target roughly 35,000-55,000 T-cell genomes per sample. The data were produced by immunoSEQ multiplex PCR, yet TCRdb's version contains in-frame clones alone and is incomplete. The sample includes about 30,000 clones, about 93% of them seen just once. Sequencing was performed on unsorted PBMCs, taken roughly 6.3 years after starting antiretroviral therapy. This receptor was taken from a woman aged 40 to 50 with HIV. The rearrangement links TRBV4-1 to TRBJ1-5; 8 bases are a match to TRBD1. CDR3 in amino acids: CASSQEGTGDQPQHF. The DNA of the CDR3 is TGCGCCAGCAGCCAAGAAGGGACAGGCGATCAGCCCCAGCATTTT.